The 2 T cell receptor beta chains presented below share a single source sample, sequenced in a study of T cell clonotyping in hematopoietic cell transplantation. Clones were read by immunoSEQ multiplex PCR, and TCRdb kept only the in-frame ones, dropping some. Among about 11,000 clones listed, 45% to 50% were seen once. This material consisted of PBMCs, taken 30 days after allogeneic stem cell transplant. These receptors were taken from a male patient in his 50s who had an allogeneic stem cell transplant from an unrelated donor, so the T cells may come from the graft donor. Some clones in this sample may be carry-over from other donors' samples.

This sequence joins TRBV30 and TRBJ2-5; D not certain. CDR3 length: 13 residues. Trimming stripped 0 bases from V and 3 bases from J, with 8 bases between. Germline V CDR1 and CDR2: GTSNPN, SVGIG (reference sequence). CDR3 nucleotide sequence: TGTGCCTGGAGTGTAATTCTGAAAGAGACCCAGTACTTC. Translation gives CAWSVILKETQYF.

This clone turned up a few times. For the CDR3, the DNA is TGCAGCGTCTGGGAGGGCGCAGGCTCCTACGAGCAGTACTTC. Translated: CSVWEGAGSYEQYF. The chain links TRBV29-1 to TRBJ2-7, with 7 bases fitting TRBD2. Germline lookup yields CDR1 SQVTM and CDR2 ANQGSEA. V dropped 6 bases and J dropped 0; count of bases not matched to a gene: 8. The CDR3 contains 14 residues.